Sequencing of this T cell receptor beta chain was carried out in a study of cytomegalovirus exposure and HLA in healthy donors. Overall study context: Of all 400 or so donors who were genotyped, 81% belonged to the Caucasian-associated ancestry cluster.

Germline-derived CDR1 and CDR2 are MNHEY and SMNVEV (reference sequence). The CDR3 runs to 13 residues. V was shortened by 6 bases and J by 0 bases, with 8 bases between the two germline ends. Overall study results and limits: Being productive about 90% or about 30% of the time was typical of most TCR beta V segments in an earlier analysis. The sole available immune exposure information was CMV serostatus.

Donors consisted of healthy bone marrow donors. The primer mix had 60 Vbeta and 13 Jbeta primers. Data came from immunoSEQ multiplex PCR; TCRdb stores just in-frame clones and leaves some out. The sample contains 90,000 to 150,000 clones, roughly 80% of which appear only once. For this clone: As yet, its antigen is unknown.

The receptor was derived from a woman younger than 35 in good health and CMV-seronegative. What was sequenced was PBMCs. This chain joins TRBV27 and TRBJ1-1, with a weak D call TRBD1 (6 bases). CDR3 loop: CASRRTVNTEAFF. CDR3 DNA sequence: TGTGCCAGCAGAAGGACAGTGAACACTGAAGCTTTCTTT.